This TCR beta chain came from a study of human T cells and chemical hapten exposure. Individual cDNA molecules received unique molecular identifiers in the library. TCRdb reprocessed the RACE reads via MiXCR and lists one record per CDR3 protein. The sample lists some 52,000 distinct CDR3 sequences; approximately 9.9% were seen once. Germline V lookup: CDR1 MNHEY, CDR2 SVGAGI. Deletions cut 1 base from V and 10 bases from J, with 11 bases between. The length of the CDR3 is 13 residues. Study-wide results and limits: In comparison with controls, expanded TCRs gave rise to a significantly larger number of large CDR3 similarity clusters. Unchanged with DPC sensitization were TCRs above 1 in 1000 frequency.

Documented time point: patch test 1, 2 weeks after DPC sensitization. Treatment: therapeutic diphenylcyclopropenone sensitization with weekly scalp DPC. Unfractionated whole blood was the source from which total RNA was extracted. In this sample, this clonotype turned up many times. Antigen: not known. Source: whole blood, taken in connection with sensitization to the hapten diphenylcyclopropenone (DPC). The receptor was derived from a middle-aged woman with alopecia areata. Some clones in this sample may be carry-over from other donors' samples. V and J are TRBV6-5 and TRBJ2-1, with D hard to call. The CDR3 DNA reads as TGTGCCAGCAGTTACTTTTCCGCCAGAGAGCAGTTCTTC. This encodes CASSYFSAREQFF.